One and the same sample provided the 7 T cell receptor beta chains below, sequenced in a study of radiation and T cells in renal cell carcinoma. TCRdb keeps only in-frame clones here, not all; method: immunoSEQ multiplex PCR. This sample has about 170,000 clones, with about 87% found just once. The time point is: blood 4 weeks post-SBRT, at nephrectomy. Treatment here: 15 Gy SBRT to primary tumor, nephrectomy 4 weeks later. This specimen was blood, taken from a patient whose treatment included radiotherapy and nephrectomy. These receptors all come from a woman aged 45-59 years with renal cell carcinoma.

V gene TRBV18 combines with J gene TRBJ1-6; D not resolved. CDR3 size: 13 residues. Germline assignment: CDR1 KGHSH and CDR2 LQKENI. Trimming cost V 2 bases and J 7 bases, with 6 bases left between them. CDR3 region: CASSPDINSPLHF. As DNA, the CDR3 is TGTGCCAGCTCACCAGACATAAATTCACCCCTCCACTTT.

This clone was picked up one time. The chain carries TRBV6-1 and TRBJ1-5; 7 positions agree with TRBD1. This CDR3 is 15 amino acids long. V lost 7 bases to trimming and J lost 6 bases; unmatched junction nucleotides: 12. From germline, CDR1 is MNHNS and CDR2 SASEGT. This chain's CDR3 is CASTHSTGMVQPQHF. In DNA form, the CDR3 reads TGTGCCAGCACACATTCGACAGGGATGGTTCAGCCCCAGCATTTT.

The chain joins TRBV19 to TRBJ2-3, with 7 bases aligning to TRBD1. The germline V gene encodes CDR1 LNHDA and CDR2 SQIVND (reference sequence). The V gene end was trimmed by 3 bases and the J gene end by 5 bases; junction bases not matched to a gene: 14. The CDR3 consists of 17 residues. CDR3 nucleotide sequence: TGTGCCAGTAGTATTCGGACAGGTGCTTGGGTAAGAGATACGCAGTATTTT. Protein: CASSIRTGAWVRDTQYF. The variable domain in full, with the rest retrieved from reference TRBV19 and TRBJ2-3, is DGGITQSPKYLFRKEGQNVTLSCEQNLNHDAMYWYRQDPGQGLRLIYYSQIVNDFQKGDIAEGYSVSREKKESFPLTVTSAQKNPTAFYLCASSIRTGAWVRDTQYFGPGTRLTVL.

The V call is TRBV5-6, the J call TRBJ1-2, with D unclear. The CDR3 covers 14 residues. Germline V lookup: CDR1 SGHDT, CDR2 YYEEEE. V dropped 4 bases and J dropped 8 bases, with 18 bases sitting between them. The CDR3 is CASSPRSLALGYTF. CDR3 coding DNA: TGTGCCAGCAGCCCGCGAAGTTTAGCTTTGGGCTACACCTTC.

V and J are TRBV19 and TRBJ1-1; the D is unclear. The length of the CDR3 is 14 residues. Germline assignment: CDR1 LNHDA and CDR2 SQIVND (reference sequence). V lost 6 bases, J lost 0 bases, and 11 bases lay in between. This CDR3 is CASSYGRLNTEAFF. In DNA form, the CDR3 reads TGTGCCAGTAGCTACGGACGGTTGAACACTGAAGCTTTCTTT.

The V and J genes are TRBV5-4 and TRBJ2-2; 7 bases are shared with TRBD2. CDR3 length: 17 amino acids. The V gene's germline CDR1 is SGHNT and CDR2 YYREEE (reference sequence). V dropped 0 bases and J dropped 4; count of bases not matched to a gene: 9. CDR3: CASSLGRDTSVTGELFF. For the CDR3, the DNA is TGTGCCAGCAGCTTGGGGCGCGATACTAGCGTCACCGGGGAGCTGTTTTTT.

The CDR3 loop reads CASSVSSGEKLFF. DNA of the CDR3: TGTGCCAGCAGCGTAAGCAGTGGGGAAAAACTGTTTTTT. The chain uses TRBV9 and TRBJ1-4; D is ambiguous. The ends were cut back, 1 base at V and 8 bases at J, with 9 bases in the middle. Germline CDR1 and CDR2: SGDLS and YYNGEE. The CDR3 is 13 residues long.